This entry is about one T cell receptor beta chain. No antigen is known for it. Germline is not matched at one junction end, which may reflect a read error. The cohort's ophthalmopathy patients, a group with duration under 3 months, had a Clinical Activity Score of at least 3 and a NOSPECS grade of at least 4. Reasons for excluding patients were uncontrolled infection, other autoimmune disease, pregnancy or lactation. The germline gives CDR1 SGHAT, CDR2 FQNNGV. The CDR3 is 13 amino acids. The data originate from a study of T cells in Graves' hyperthyroidism and ophthalmopathy. There were TCR beta CDR3 regions amplified from RNA transcripts. The HTBI primer set served for first-round RT-PCR of the TCR CDR3. TCRdb called the multiplex PCR reads again in MiXCR, with one record for every CDR3 protein. The sample records about 640,000 distinct CDR3 sequences, around 21% being singletons. Whole-study findings and limits: From stable hyperthyroidism, ophthalmopathy was set apart by a 13 V-J model. Most expanded thyroid clonotypes above 0.001 also appeared in blood.

Sequencing input: blood. The chain couples TRBV11-2 to TRBJ1-2, with D hard to call. The TCR sequence derives from a man aged 30 to 39 with Graves' ophthalmopathy. The CDR3 loop reads CASSLGGSADIAF. CDR3 sequence (DNA): TGTGCCAGCAGCTTAGGAGGGTCGGCCGACATCGCCTTC. Together with reference TRBV11-2 and TRBJ1-2, the CDR3 gives the full variable domain: EAGVAQSPRYKIIEKRQSVAFWCNPISGHATLYWYQQILGQGPKLLIQFQNNGVVDDSQLPKDRFSAERLKGVDSTLKIQPAKLEDSAVYLCASSLGGSADIAFGSGTRLTVV.